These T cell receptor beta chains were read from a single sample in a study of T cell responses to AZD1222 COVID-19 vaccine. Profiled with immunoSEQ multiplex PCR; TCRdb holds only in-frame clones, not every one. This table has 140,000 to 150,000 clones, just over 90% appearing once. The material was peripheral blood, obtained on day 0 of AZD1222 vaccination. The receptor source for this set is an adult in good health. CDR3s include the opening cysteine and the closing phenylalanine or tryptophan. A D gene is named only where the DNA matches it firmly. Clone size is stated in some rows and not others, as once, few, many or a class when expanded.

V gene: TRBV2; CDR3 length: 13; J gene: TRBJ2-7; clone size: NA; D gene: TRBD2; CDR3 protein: CASISGGAYEQYF; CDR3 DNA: TGTGCCAGCATTAGCGGGGGGGCCTACGAGCAGTACTTC
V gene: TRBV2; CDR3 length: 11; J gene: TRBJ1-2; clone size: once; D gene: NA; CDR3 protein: CASGRRNGYTF; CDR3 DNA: TGTGCCAGCGGTCGACGGAATGGCTACACCTTC
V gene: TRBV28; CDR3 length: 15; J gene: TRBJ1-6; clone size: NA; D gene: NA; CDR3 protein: CASSPRTVLSSPLHF; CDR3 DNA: TGTGCCAGCAGTCCCCGGACGGTTTTAAGTTCACCCCTCCACTTT
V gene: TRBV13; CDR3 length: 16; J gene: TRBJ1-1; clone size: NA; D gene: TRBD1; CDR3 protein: CASSLGLITGDTEAFF; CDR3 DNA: TGTGCCAGCAGCTTAGGCCTGATTACAGGGGACACTGAAGCTTTCTTT
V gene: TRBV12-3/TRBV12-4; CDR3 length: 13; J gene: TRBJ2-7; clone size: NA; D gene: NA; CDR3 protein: CASSPTPRGEQYF; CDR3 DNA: TGTGCCAGCAGTCCCACCCCCCGGGGTGAGCAGTACTTC
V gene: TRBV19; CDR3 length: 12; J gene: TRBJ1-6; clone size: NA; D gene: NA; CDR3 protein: CASTTNRDELHF; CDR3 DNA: TGTGCCAGTACTACTAACAGGGATGAGCTCCACTTT
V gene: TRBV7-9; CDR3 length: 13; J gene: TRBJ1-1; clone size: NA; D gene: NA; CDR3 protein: CASSLNPARGTFF; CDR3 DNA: TGTGCCAGCAGCTTAAATCCGGCGAGAGGAACTTTCTTT
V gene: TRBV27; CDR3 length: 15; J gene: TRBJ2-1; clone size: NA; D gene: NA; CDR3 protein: CASSSSRADLNEQFF; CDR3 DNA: TGTGCCAGCAGCTCCTCGCGGGCCGATCTCAATGAGCAGTTCTTC
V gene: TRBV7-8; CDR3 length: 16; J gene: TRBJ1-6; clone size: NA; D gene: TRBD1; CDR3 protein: CASSLELPGGFSPLHF; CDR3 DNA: TGTGCCAGCAGCTTGGAGTTACCAGGGGGATTCTCACCCCTCCACTTT
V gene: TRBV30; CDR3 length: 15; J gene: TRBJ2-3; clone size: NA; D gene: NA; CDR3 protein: CAWSSDGGGPDTQYF; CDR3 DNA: TGTGCCTGGAGTTCGGACGGGGGAGGTCCAGATACGCAGTATTTT
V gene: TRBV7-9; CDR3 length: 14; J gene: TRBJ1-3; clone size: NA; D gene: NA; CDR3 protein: CASSRISSGNTIYF; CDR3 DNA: TGTGCCAGCAGCCGGATTAGCTCTGGAAACACCATATATTTT
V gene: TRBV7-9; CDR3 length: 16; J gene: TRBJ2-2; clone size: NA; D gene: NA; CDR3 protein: CASSLGPKRGTGELFF; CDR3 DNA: TGTGCCAGCAGCTTAGGCCCAAAGAGGGGCACCGGGGAGCTGTTTTTT
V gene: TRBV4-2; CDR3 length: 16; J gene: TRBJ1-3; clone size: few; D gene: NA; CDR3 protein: CASSQDPTASGNTIYF; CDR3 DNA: TGTGCCAGCAGCCAAGATCCGACCGCCTCTGGAAACACCATATATTTT
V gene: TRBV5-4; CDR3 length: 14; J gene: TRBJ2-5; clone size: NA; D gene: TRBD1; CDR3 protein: CASSLGTGRETQYF; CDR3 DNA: TGTGCCAGCAGCTTGGGGACAGGGAGAGAGACCCAGTACTTC